The clone carrying this TCR beta chain was seen once. V was pared by 6 bases and J by 6 bases, with 10 bases of the junction left unmatched. The CDR3 is 15 residues long. The germline CDR1 and CDR2 sequences are SQVTM and ANQGSEA. Profiled with immunoSEQ multiplex PCR; TCRdb holds only in-frame clones, not every one. This table has approximately 340,000 clones, around 80% appearing once. The source of the sample is a study of blood T cell repertoires in COVID-19. Study-level background: Samples taken during acute and convalescent COVID-19 were collected in the United States, Italy and Spain. Sources were T cells, B-cell-depleted T cells, or PBMCs; the material itself was cDNA or gDNA.

What was sequenced was peripheral blood. V and J are TRBV29-1 and TRBJ2-3, with 12 nucleotides matching TRBD1. The source is a young man with active or convalescent COVID-19. This chain's CDR3 is CSVPTGTGGSDTQYF. The CDR3 nucleotides read TGCAGCGTGCCCACCGGGACAGGGGGCTCTGATACGCAGTATTTT.